The sequence of this T cell receptor beta chain was determined in a study of shared T cell receptors in the human thymus. This clone was counted only a few times. Produced via immunoSEQ multiplex PCR; TCRdb's table is partial and in-frame only. The data contain hundreds of thousands of clones, roughly 86% of them singletons. J was trimmed by 7 bases and V by 0 bases; bases with no gene match: 9. CDR3 size: 16 residues. CDR1 is LGHNA, CDR2 YSLEER, per germline. In addition, the sample was reused for a study of human thymus T cells. That work contributes: Serving as donors were healthy Finnish infants, each of whom was having open corrective surgery for congenital heart defects. Corrective cardiac operations yielded the resected thymus tissue. Unrelated individuals reportedly shared highly overlapping thymic TCR repertoires.

The chain links TRBV4-3 to TRBJ2-1; TRBD2 matches at 7 bases. This TCR was sampled from a boy under two years old with a congenital heart defect. The sequencing sample was made of thymocytes. CDR3 amino acids: CASSQEGPAGVNEQFF. DNA for the CDR3: TGCGCCAGCAGCCAAGAGGGGCCGGCGGGAGTTAATGAGCAGTTCTTC.